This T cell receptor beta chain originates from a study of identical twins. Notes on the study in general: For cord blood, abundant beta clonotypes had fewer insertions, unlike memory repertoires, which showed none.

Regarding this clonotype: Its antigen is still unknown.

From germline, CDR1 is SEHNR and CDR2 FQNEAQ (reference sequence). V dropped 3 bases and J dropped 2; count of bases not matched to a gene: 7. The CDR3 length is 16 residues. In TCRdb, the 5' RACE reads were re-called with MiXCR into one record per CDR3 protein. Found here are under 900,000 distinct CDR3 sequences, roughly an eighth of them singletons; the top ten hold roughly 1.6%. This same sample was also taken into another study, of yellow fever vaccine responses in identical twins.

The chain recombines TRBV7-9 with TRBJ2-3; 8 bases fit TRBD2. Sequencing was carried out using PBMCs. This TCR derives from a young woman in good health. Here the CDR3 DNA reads TGTGCCAGCAGCTTGGGGCGGGGGGCATCCACAGATACGCAGTATTTT. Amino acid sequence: CASSLGRGASTDTQYF. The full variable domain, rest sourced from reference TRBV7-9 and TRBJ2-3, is DTGVSQNPRHKITKRGQNVTFRCDPISEHNRLYWYRQTLGQGPEFLTYFQNEAQLEKSRLLSDRFSAERPKGSFSTLEIQRTEQGDSAMYLCASSLGRGASTDTQYFGPGTRLTVL.